This T cell receptor beta chain derives from a study of T cell responses to AZD1222 COVID-19 vaccine. With regard to this clone: As yet, its antigen is unknown.

Clones were read by immunoSEQ multiplex PCR, and TCRdb kept only the in-frame ones, dropping some. The data contain under 150,000 clones, roughly 90% of them singletons. Whole-study results and caveats: Donors were largely white British and mainly female; clonal diversity was possibly underestimated. Unmutated variant regions reportedly attract nearly half of all spike-specific TCRs.

The germline V and J ends were trimmed by 2 bases and 1 base, with 9 bases remaining between them. CDR3 length: 15 residues. CDR1 is MNHNY and CDR2 is SVGAGI in the germline V gene (reference sequence). The V gene is TRBV6-6, the J gene TRBJ1-5; tentatively, D is TRBD1 (5 bases). Specimen: peripheral blood, collected on day 0 of AZD1222 vaccination. The clonotype was recovered from an adult in good health. CDR3 sequence (DNA): TGTGCCAGCAGTTACGGGGGTGAGAGCAATCAGCCCCAGCATTTT. It translates to CASSYGGESNQPQHF.